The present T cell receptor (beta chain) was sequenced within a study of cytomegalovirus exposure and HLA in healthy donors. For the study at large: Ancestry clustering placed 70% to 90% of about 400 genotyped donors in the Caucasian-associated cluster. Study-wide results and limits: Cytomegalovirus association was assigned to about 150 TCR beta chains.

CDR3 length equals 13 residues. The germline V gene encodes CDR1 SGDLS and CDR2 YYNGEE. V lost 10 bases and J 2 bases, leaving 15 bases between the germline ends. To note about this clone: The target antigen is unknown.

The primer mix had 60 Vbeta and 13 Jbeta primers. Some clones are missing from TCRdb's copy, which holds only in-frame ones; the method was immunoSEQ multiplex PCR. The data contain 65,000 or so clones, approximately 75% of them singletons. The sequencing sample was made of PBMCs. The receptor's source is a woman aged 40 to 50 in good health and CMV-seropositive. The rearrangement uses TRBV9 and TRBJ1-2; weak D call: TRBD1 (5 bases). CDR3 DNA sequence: TGTGCCGCCAGCGGGGGGGGGAACTATGGCTACACCTTC. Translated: CAASGGGNYGYTF.